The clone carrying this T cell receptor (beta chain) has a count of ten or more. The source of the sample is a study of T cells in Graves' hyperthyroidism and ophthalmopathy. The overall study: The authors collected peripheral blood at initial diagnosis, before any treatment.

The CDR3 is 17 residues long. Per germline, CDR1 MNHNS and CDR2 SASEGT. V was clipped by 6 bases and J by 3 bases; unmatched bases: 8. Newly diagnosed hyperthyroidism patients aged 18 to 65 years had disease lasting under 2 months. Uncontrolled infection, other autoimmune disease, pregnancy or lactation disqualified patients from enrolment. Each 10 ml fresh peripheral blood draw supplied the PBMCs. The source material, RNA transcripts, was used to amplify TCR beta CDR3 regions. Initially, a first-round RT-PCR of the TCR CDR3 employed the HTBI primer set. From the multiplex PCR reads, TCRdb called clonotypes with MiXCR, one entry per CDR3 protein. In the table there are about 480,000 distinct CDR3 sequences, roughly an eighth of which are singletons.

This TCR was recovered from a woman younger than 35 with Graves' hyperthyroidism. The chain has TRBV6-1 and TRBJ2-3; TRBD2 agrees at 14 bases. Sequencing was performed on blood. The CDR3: CASSLGLAGVKTDTQYF. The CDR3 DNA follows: TGTGCCAGCAGCCTGGGACTAGCGGGAGTCAAGACAGATACGCAGTATTTT.